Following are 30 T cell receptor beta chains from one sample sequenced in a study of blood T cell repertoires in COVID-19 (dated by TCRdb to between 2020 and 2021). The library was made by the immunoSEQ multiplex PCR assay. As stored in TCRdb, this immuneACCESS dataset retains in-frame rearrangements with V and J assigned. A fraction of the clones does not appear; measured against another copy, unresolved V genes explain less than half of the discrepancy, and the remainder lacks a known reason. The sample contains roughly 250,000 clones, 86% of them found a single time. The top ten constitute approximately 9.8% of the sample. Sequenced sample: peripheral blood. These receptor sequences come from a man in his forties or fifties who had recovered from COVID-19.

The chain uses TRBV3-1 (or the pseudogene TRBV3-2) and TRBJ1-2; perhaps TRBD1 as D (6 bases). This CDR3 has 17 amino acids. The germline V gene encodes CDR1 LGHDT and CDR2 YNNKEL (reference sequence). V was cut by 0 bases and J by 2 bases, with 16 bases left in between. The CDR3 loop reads CASSQDVGQFTNYGYTF. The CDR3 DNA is TGTGCCAGCAGCCAAGACGTTGGACAGTTTACGAACTATGGCTACACCTTC.

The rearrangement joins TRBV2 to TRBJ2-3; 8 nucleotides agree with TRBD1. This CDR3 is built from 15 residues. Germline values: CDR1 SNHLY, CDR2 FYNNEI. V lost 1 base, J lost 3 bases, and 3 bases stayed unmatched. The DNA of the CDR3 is TGTGCCAGCAGTGAAGGACAGGGGAAGACAGATACGCAGTATTTT. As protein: CASSEGQGKTDTQYF. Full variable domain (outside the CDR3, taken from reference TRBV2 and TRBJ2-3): EPEVTQTPSHQVTQMGQEVILRCVPISNHLYFYWYRQILGQKVEFLVSFYNNEISEKSEIFDDQFSVERPDGSNFTLKIRSTKLEDSAMYFCASSEGQGKTDTQYFGPGTRLTVL.

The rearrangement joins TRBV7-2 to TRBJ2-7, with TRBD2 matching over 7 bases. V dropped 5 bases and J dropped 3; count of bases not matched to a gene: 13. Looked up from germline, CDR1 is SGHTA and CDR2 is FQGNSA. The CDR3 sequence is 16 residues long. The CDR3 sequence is CASSVGLAEGLYEQYF. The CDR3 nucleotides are TGTGCCAGCAGCGTCGGCCTAGCGGAGGGACTCTACGAGCAGTACTTC.

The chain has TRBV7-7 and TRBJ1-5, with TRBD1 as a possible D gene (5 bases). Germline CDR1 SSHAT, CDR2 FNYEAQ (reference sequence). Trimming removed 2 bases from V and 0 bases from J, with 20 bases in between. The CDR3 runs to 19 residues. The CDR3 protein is CASSLTPWGREYSNQPQHF. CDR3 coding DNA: TGTGCCAGCAGCTTAACGCCTTGGGGCAGGGAATATAGCAATCAGCCCCAGCATTTT.

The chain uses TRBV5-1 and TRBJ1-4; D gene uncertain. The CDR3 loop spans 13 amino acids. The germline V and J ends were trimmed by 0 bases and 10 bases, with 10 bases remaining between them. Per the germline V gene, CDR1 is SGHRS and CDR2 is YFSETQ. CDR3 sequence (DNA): TGCGCCAGCAGCTTGGACGTCTATGGAAAACTGTTTTTT. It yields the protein CASSLDVYGKLFF. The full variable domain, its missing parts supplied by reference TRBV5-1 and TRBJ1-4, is KAGVTQTPRYLIKTRGQQVTLSCSPISGHRSVSWYQQTPGQGLQFLFEYFSETQRNKGNFPGRFSGRQFSNSRSEMNVSTLELGDSALYLCASSLDVYGKLFFGSGTQLSVL.

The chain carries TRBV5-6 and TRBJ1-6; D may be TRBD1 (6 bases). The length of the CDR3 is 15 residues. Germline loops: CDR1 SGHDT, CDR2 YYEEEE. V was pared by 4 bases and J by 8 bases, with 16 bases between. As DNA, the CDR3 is TGTGCCAGCAGCCCCCAGGGGTTGTCTTATTCACCCCTCCACTTT. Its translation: CASSPQGLSYSPLHF.

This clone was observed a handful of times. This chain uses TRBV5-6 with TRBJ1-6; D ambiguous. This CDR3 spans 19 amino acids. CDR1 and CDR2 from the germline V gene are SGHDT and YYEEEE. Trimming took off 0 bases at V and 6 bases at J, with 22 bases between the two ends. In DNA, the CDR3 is TGTGCCAGCAGCTTGGAGCGGGGAAACGCCCTGGCGTTTAATTCACCCCTCCACTTT. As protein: CASSLERGNALAFNSPLHF.

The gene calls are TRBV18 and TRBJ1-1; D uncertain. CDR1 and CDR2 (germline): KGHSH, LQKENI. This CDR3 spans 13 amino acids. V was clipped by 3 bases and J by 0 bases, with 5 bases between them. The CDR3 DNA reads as TGTGCCAGCTCACCGACACTGAACACTGAAGCTTTCTTT. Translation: CASSPTLNTEAFF.

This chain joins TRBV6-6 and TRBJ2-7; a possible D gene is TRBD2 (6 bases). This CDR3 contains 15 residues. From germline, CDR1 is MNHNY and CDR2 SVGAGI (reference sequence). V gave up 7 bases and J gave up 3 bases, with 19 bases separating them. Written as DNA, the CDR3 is TGTGCCAGCACCCCCCGAGGGGACGGGAGCTACGAGCAGTACTTC. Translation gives CASTPRGDGSYEQYF.

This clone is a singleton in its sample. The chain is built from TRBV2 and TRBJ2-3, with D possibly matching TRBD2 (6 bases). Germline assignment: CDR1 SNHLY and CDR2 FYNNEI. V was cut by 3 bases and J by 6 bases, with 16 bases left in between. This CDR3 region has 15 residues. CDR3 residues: CASSEDRGLLDTQYF. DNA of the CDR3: TGTGCCAGCAGTGAGGACCGGGGGTTACTGGATACGCAGTATTTT. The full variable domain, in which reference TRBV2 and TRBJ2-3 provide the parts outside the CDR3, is EPEVTQTPSHQVTQMGQEVILRCVPISNHLYFYWYRQILGQKVEFLVSFYNNEISEKSEIFDDQFSVERPDGSNFTLKIRSTKLEDSAMYFCASSEDRGLLDTQYFGPGTRLTVL.

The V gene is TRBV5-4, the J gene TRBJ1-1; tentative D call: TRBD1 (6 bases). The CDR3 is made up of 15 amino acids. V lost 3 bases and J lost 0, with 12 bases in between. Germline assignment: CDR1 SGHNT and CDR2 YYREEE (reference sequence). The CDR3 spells CASSYGQHLNTEAFF. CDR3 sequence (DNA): TGTGCCAGCAGCTACGGACAGCATCTGAACACTGAAGCTTTCTTT. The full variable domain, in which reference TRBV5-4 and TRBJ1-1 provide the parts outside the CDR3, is ETGVTQSPTHLIKTRGQQVTLRCSSQSGHNTVSWYQQALGQGPQFIFQYYREEENGRGNFPPRFSGLQFPNYSSELNVNALELDDSALYLCASSYGQHLNTEAFFGQGTRLTVV.

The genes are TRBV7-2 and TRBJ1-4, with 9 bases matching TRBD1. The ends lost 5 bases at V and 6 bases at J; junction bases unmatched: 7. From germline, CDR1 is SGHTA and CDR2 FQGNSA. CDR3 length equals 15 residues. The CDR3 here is CASSMDRGRDEKLFF. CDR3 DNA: TGTGCCAGCAGCATGGACAGGGGAAGAGATGAAAAACTGTTTTTT.

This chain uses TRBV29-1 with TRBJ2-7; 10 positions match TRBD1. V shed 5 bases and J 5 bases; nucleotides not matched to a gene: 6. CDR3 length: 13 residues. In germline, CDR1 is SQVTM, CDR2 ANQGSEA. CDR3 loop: CSVTTGGHHEQYF. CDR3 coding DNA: TGCAGCGTTACGACAGGGGGCCACCACGAGCAGTACTTC.

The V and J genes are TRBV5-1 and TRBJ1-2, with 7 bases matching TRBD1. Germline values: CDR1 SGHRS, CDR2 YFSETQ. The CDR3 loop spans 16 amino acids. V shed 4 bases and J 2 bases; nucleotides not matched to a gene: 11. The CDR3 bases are TGCGCCAGCAGCCGTGTACCGGGACAGACAAACTATGGCTACACCTTC. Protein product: CASSRVPGQTNYGYTF.

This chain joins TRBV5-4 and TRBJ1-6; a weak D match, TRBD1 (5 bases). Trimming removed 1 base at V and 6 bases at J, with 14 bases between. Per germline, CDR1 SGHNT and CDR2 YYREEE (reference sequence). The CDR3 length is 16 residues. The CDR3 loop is CASSLNPGQGNSPLHF. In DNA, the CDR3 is TGTGCCAGCAGCTTGAATCCAGGGCAGGGTAATTCACCCCTCCACTTT. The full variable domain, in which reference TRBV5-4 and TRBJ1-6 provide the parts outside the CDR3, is ETGVTQSPTHLIKTRGQQVTLRCSSQSGHNTVSWYQQALGQGPQFIFQYYREEENGRGNFPPRFSGLQFPNYSSELNVNALELDDSALYLCASSLNPGQGNSPLHFGNGTRLTVT.

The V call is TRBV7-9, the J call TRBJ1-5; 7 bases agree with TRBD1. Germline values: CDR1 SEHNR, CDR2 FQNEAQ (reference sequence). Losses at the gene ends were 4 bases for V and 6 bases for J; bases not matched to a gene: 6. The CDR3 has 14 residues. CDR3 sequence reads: CASSSTGLGQPQHF. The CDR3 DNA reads TGTGCCAGCAGCTCGACAGGGTTGGGTCAGCCCCAGCATTTT.

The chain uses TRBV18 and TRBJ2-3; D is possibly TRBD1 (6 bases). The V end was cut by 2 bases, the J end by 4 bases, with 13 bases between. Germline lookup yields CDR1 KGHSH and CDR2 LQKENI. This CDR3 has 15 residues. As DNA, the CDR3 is TGTGCCAGCTCACCAACAGGGAATAGAGCAGATACGCAGTATTTT. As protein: CASSPTGNRADTQYF.

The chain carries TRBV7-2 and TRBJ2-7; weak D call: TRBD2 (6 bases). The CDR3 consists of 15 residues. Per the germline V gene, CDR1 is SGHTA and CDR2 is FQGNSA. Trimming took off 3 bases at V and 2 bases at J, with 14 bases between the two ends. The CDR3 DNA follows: TGTGCCAGCAGCTTTGGTAGCGGAGCAACCTACGAGCAGTACTTC. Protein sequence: CASSFGSGATYEQYF. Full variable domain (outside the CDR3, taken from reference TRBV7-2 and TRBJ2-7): GAGVSQSPSNKVTEKGKDVELRCDPISGHTALYWYRQSLGQGLEFLIYFQGNSAPDKSGLPSDRFSAERTGGSVSTLTIQRTQQEDSAVYLCASSFGSGATYEQYFGPGTRLTVT.

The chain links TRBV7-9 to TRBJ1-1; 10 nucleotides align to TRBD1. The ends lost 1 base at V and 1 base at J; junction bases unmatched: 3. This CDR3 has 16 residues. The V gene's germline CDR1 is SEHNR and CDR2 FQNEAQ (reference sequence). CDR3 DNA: TGTGCCAGCAGCTTAGGGGACAGGGGCACGAACACTGAAGCTTTCTTT. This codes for CASSLGDRGTNTEAFF.

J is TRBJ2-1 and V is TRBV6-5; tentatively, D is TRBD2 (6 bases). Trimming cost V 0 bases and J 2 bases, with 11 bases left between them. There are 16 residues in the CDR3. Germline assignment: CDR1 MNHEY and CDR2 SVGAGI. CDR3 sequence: CASSYSHGLPYNEQFF. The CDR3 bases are TGTGCCAGCAGTTACTCCCACGGACTACCCTACAATGAGCAGTTCTTC.

CDR3 sequence: CASTPAAANQPQHF. Here the CDR3 DNA reads TGCGCCAGCACCCCCGCGGCAGCTAATCAGCCCCAGCATTTT. The V call is TRBV10-2, the J call TRBJ1-5; D call uncertain. V lost 7 bases to trimming and J lost 4 bases, with 14 bases between them. CDR1 and CDR2 (germline): WSHSY, SAAADI. This CDR3 spans 14 amino acids.

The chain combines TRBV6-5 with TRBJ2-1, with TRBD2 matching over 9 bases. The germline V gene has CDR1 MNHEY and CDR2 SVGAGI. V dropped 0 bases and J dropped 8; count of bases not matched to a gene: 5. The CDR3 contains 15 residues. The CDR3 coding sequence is TGTGCCAGCAGTTACTCGGCGGGGGGGGGCCATGAGCAGTTCTTC. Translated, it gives CASSYSAGGGHEQFF.

The CDR3 DNA follows: TGTGCCAGCAGTGCGCTAGCGGGGGGTTCGAACACCGGGGAGCTGTTTTTT. Its translation is CASSALAGGSNTGELFF. The chain joins TRBV2 to TRBJ2-2; TRBD2 aligns across 11 bases. In germline, CDR1 is SNHLY, CDR2 FYNNEI. Losses at the gene ends were 4 bases for V and 0 bases for J; bases not matched to a gene: 4. The CDR3 runs to 17 residues.

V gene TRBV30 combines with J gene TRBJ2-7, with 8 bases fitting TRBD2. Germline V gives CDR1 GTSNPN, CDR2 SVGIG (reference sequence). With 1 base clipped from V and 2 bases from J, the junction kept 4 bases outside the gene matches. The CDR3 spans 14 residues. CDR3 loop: CAWSGGTRTYEQYF. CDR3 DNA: TGTGCCTGGAGTGGGGGGACTAGAACCTACGAGCAGTACTTC.

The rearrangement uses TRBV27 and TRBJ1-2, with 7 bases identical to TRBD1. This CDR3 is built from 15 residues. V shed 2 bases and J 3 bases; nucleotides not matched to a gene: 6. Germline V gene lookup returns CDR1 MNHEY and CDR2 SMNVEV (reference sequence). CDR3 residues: CASSLRGQTYYGYTF. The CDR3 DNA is TGTGCCAGCAGTTTAAGGGGGCAAACCTACTATGGCTACACCTTC.

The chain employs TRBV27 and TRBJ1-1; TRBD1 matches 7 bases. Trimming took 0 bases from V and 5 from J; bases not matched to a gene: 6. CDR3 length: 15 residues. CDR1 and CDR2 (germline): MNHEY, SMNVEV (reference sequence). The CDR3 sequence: CASSLSRRGLTEAFF. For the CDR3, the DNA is TGTGCCAGCAGTTTATCGAGGAGGGGGCTAACTGAAGCTTTCTTT.

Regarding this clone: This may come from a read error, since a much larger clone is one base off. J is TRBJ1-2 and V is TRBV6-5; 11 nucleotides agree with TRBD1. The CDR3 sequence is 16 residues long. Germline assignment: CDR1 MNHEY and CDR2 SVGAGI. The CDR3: CVSSYARTGGTYGYTF. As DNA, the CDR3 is TGTGTCAGCAGTTACGCCCGGACAGGGGGCACCTATGGCTACACCTTC.

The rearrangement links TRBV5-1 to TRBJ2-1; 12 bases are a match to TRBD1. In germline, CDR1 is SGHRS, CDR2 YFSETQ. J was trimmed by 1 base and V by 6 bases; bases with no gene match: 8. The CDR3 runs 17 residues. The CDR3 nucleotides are TGCGCCAGCATCGGGACAGGGGGCGAGGCGTCCTACAATGAGCAGTTCTTC. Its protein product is CASIGTGGEASYNEQFF.

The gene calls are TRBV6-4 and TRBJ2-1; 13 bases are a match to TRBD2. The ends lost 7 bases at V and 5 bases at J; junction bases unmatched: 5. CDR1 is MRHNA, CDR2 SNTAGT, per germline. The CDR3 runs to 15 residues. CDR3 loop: CASKAGTSGDNEQFF. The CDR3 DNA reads TGTGCCAGCAAAGCCGGGACTAGCGGGGACAATGAGCAGTTCTTC.

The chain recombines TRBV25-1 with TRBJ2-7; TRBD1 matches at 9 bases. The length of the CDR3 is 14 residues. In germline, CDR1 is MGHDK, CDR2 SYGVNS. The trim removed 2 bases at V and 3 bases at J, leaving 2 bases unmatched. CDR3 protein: CASSEDRGYYEQYF. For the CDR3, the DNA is TGTGCCAGCAGTGAAGACAGGGGGTACTACGAGCAGTACTTC.